This is a list of T cell receptor beta chains from one sample in a study of T cell responses to AZD1222 COVID-19 vaccine. TCRdb's copy holds only in-frame clones and misses some; the assay was immunoSEQ multiplex PCR. The sample lists about 98,000 clones, approximately 90% occurring once. The specimen was peripheral blood, collected on day 0 of AZD1222 vaccination. Receptors originate from an adult in good health. Both conserved end residues are part of each CDR3. The D gene is left open where the match is weak. Size is stated for part of the rows, as once, few or many counts, or as a class when the clone is expanded.

.,TRBV5-4,.,TRBJ1-2,CASSYPTRPDEMSGYTF,TGTGCCAGCAGCTACCCAACACGGCCGGACGAAATGAGTGGCTACACCTTC
TRBD2,TRBV27,.,TRBJ2-1,CASSYGTSGNNEQFF,TGTGCCAGCAGTTATGGGACTAGCGGAAACAATGAGCAGTTCTTC
.,TRBV7-9,.,TRBJ1-2,CASNTEGTYGYTF,TGTGCCAGCAATACGGAGGGGACCTATGGCTACACCTTC
TRBD2,TRBV19,.,TRBJ2-7,CASSTSGTTPDEQYF,TGTGCCAGTAGTACATCCGGGACTACCCCCGACGAGCAGTACTTC
.,TRBV5-1,few,TRBJ1-1,CASGLLNTEAFF,TGCGCCAGCGGCCTGTTGAACACTGAAGCTTTCTTT
TRBD1,TRBV28,.,TRBJ1-1,CTSTPPGGMNTEAFF,TGTACCAGCACGCCGCCAGGGGGGATGAACACTGAAGCTTTCTTT
TRBD1,TRBV7-8,.,TRBJ2-2,CASSTGTAPNTGELFF,TGTGCCAGCAGCACCGGGACAGCTCCGAACACCGGGGAGCTGTTTTTT
TRBD2,TRBV9,.,TRBJ2-3,CASSLRGGGNHLPDTQYF,TGTGCCAGCAGCCTTCGGGGGGGAGGGAACCACCTTCCAGATACGCAGTATTTT
.,TRBV30,.,TRBJ1-2,CAWLNRGYGYTF,TGTGCCTGGCTCAATCGAGGGTATGGCTACACCTTC
TRBD1,TRBV5-4,few,TRBJ2-7,CASSLGTGLYEQYF,TGTGCCAGCAGCTTGGGGACAGGGCTCTACGAGCAGTACTTC
.,TRBV4-3,.,TRBJ1-6,CASSQDPAGGGSSYNSPLHF,TGCGCCAGCAGCCAAGATCCGGCCGGCGGCGGAAGCTCCTATAATTCACCCCTCCACTTT
.,TRBV18,once,TRBJ1-2,CASSFPLTGAYGYTF,TGTGCCAGCTCGTTCCCGTTGACAGGAGCCTATGGCTACACCTTC
TRBD1,TRBV27,.,TRBJ1-4,CASRWTGPYEKLFF,TGTGCCAGCAGATGGACAGGGCCTTATGAAAAACTGTTTTTT
TRBD1,TRBV9,.,TRBJ1-1,CASSALQGHDGEAFF,TGTGCCAGCAGCGCATTACAGGGGCATGACGGTGAAGCTTTCTTT
.,TRBV25-1,.,TRBJ1-1,CASSALSGPNTEAFF,TGTGCCAGCAGTGCCCTGTCAGGGCCCAACACTGAAGCTTTCTTT
TRBD2,TRBV24-1,.,TRBJ2-1,CATSDPTSGRQFF,TGTGCCACCAGTGACCCGACTAGCGGGCGCCAGTTCTTC
.,TRBV28,.,TRBJ1-5,CASSTGNQPQHF,TGTGCCAGCAGTACAGGGAATCAGCCCCAGCATTTT
.,TRBV19,once,TRBJ1-5,CASSMGGPGLSNQPQHF,TGTGCCAGTAGTATGGGGGGCCCGGGGTTGAGCAATCAGCCCCAGCATTTT
TRBD1,TRBV4-3,.,TRBJ1-1,CASSQYTGANTEAFF,TGCGCCAGCAGCCAATATACAGGGGCGAACACTGAAGCTTTCTTT
.,TRBV21-1,.,TRBJ1-4,CASSKADRGMFF,TGTGCCAGCAGCAAAGCCGACAGGGGCATGTTTTTT
.,TRBV5-1,.,TRBJ1-6,CASSLDGGANSPLHF,TGCGCCAGCAGCTTGGATGGGGGGGCTAATTCACCCCTCCACTTT
.,TRBV7-3,.,TRBJ2-1,CASSLAGPRPNEQFF,TGTGCCAGCAGCTTGGCCGGGCCTAGGCCAAATGAGCAGTTCTTC
.,TRBV6-2/TRBV6-3,.,TRBJ2-7,CASSIDRTHYEQYF,TGTGCCAGCAGTATCGACAGGACCCACTACGAGCAGTACTTC
.,TRBV29-1,.,TRBJ2-7,CSASSPVSYEQYF,TGCAGCGCCTCCTCCCCGGTTTCCTACGAGCAGTACTTC